These 27 T cell receptor beta chains were sequenced from one sample in a study of PD-1 blockade in mismatch repair-deficient tumors. Generated by immunoSEQ multiplex PCR, the TCRdb table keeps only in-frame clones and is missing some. The sample contains roughly 80,000 clones, 81% of which appear only once. Source: peripheral blood, taken 12 weeks after starting pembrolizumab. These TCRs come from an adult with mismatch repair-deficient cancer.

This clone was seen more than once but under ten times. This sequence joins TRBV19 and TRBJ2-7; D perhaps matches TRBD2 (5 bases). Trimming took 3 bases from V and 1 from J, leaving 13 bases between them. The CDR3 runs 15 residues. Germline-derived CDR1 and CDR2 are LNHDA and SQIVND (reference sequence). CDR3 loop: CASSIGGSGSYEQYF. The CDR3 nucleotides read TGTGCCAGTAGTATTGGCGGGTCGGGTTCCTACGAGCAGTACTTC.

The chain carries TRBV7-9 and TRBJ1-1; 8 bases agree with TRBD1. The J segment lost 4 bases and the V segment lost 2 bases, leaving 6 bases of the junction unmatched. CDR3 length: 15 residues. Germline CDR1 is SEHNR and CDR2 is FQNEAQ (reference sequence). The CDR3 loop reads CASSLWQGAVTEAFF. DNA for the CDR3: TGTGCCAGCAGCTTATGGCAGGGGGCCGTCACTGAAGCTTTCTTT.

This clone was detected only once. The chain has TRBV6-6 and TRBJ2-7; unclear D gene. There are 12 residues in the CDR3. Germline values: CDR1 MNHNY, CDR2 SVGAGI (reference sequence). Trimming took off 6 bases at V and 3 bases at J, with 9 bases between the two ends. The CDR3 sequence: CASSQIFYEQYF. DNA of the CDR3: TGTGCCAGCAGCCAGATTTTCTACGAGCAGTACTTC.

The chain recombines TRBV11-3 with TRBJ2-2; 16 nucleotides match TRBD2. Unmatched junction bases numbered 6, after V lost 5 bases and J lost 0 bases. The CDR3 is 19 residues long. Germline CDR1 and CDR2: SGHNT and YENEEA. The CDR3 sequence: CASSRGLAGGIANTGELFF. Written as DNA, the CDR3 is TGTGCCAGCAGCCGGGGACTAGCGGGAGGGATCGCGAACACCGGGGAGCTGTTTTTT.

The rearrangement uses TRBV5-6 and TRBJ2-7; TRBD2 is a possible D gene (5 bases). Trimming removed 3 bases at V and 0 bases at J, with 16 bases between. CDR3 size: 16 residues. Germline V gene lookup returns CDR1 SGHDT and CDR2 YYEEEE. Here the CDR3 reads CASSSLGPGGSYEQYF. CDR3 nucleotide sequence: TGTGCCAGCAGCTCGCTGGGCCCCGGAGGCTCCTACGAGCAGTACTTC.

The J gene is TRBJ2-1, the V gene TRBV28; D possibly corresponds to TRBD1 (6 bases). The CDR3 is made up of 14 amino acids. The germline V gene has CDR1 MDHEN and CDR2 SYDVKM. Trimming removed 6 bases at V and 5 bases at J, with 14 bases between. CDR3 sequence: CASSRTGLNNEQFF. CDR3 in DNA: TGTGCCAGCAGCCGAACAGGGTTAAACAATGAGCAGTTCTTC.

The V call is TRBV7-2, the J call TRBJ2-3, with D possibly TRBD1 on 6 matching bases. Trimming pared 5 bases from V and 5 bases from J, leaving 11 bases between. CDR3 length: 13 amino acids. CDR1 is SGHTA, CDR2 FQGNSA, per germline. CDR3 sequence (DNA): TGTGCCAGCAGCGTACAACAGGGAGATACGCAGTATTTT. Translating gives CASSVQQGDTQYF.

This rearrangement joins TRBV4-1 to TRBJ1-1; maybe TRBD1 (6 bases). Per the germline V gene, CDR1 is MGHRA and CDR2 is YSYEKL. The germline V and J ends were trimmed by 4 bases and 2 bases, with 14 bases remaining between them. The CDR3 spans 15 residues. The CDR3 DNA follows: TGCGCCAGCAGCCTCCCCAGGGGTTTAAACACTGAAGCTTTCTTT. It encodes CASSLPRGLNTEAFF.

The CDR3 here is CASSVTGDEQYF. In nucleotides, the CDR3 is TGTGCCAGCAGTGTGACAGGGGACGAGCAGTACTTC. This chain uses TRBV2 with TRBJ2-7, with 8 bases that match TRBD1. V gave up 4 bases and J gave up 5 bases; unmatched junction bases: 1. This CDR3 comprises 12 residues. Germline CDR1 is SNHLY and CDR2 is FYNNEI.

The chain uses TRBV4-3 and TRBJ1-5; no definite D call. Germline-derived CDR1 and CDR2 are LGHNA and YSLEER. V was trimmed by 0 bases and J by 0 bases, leaving 6 bases between them. The CDR3 consists of 15 residues. The CDR3: CASSQDDLSNQPQHF. The CDR3 coding sequence is TGCGCCAGCAGCCAAGATGACCTTAGCAATCAGCCCCAGCATTTT.

By sample share, this clone is medium-sized. This chain joins TRBV7-9 and TRBJ2-7; unclear D gene. This CDR3 is built from 12 residues. Germline V CDR1 and CDR2: SEHNR, FQNEAQ (reference sequence). V was trimmed by 7 bases and J by 4 bases, leaving 11 bases between them. The CDR3 DNA reads as TGTGCCAGCACTGCCGGGCTTTACGAGCAGTACTTC. It codes for CASTAGLYEQYF.

The chain is built from TRBV7-3 and TRBJ2-3; no clear D gene. The CDR3 has 15 residues. V shed 2 bases and J shed 0 bases, with 9 bases lying between them. CDR1 SGHTA and CDR2 FQGTGA come from the germline V gene. CDR3 in amino acids: CASSLLLTSTDTQYF. In DNA form, the CDR3 reads TGTGCCAGCAGCTTACTACTCACTAGCACAGATACGCAGTATTTT.

V usage is TRBV18 and J usage is TRBJ2-5; D is unclear. The CDR3 has 13 amino acids. V shed 3 bases and J shed 0 bases, with 5 bases lying between them. Germline CDR1 KGHSH, CDR2 LQKENI. The CDR3 reads CASSPWYQETQYF. The CDR3 coding sequence is TGTGCCAGCTCACCTTGGTACCAAGAGACCCAGTACTTC.

The rearrangement links TRBV5-1 to TRBJ2-2; possible D gene TRBD2, 8 bases. This CDR3 has 17 amino acids. The germline V and J ends were trimmed by 5 bases and 2 bases, with 19 bases remaining between them. Germline values: CDR1 SGHRS, CDR2 YFSETQ. The CDR3 DNA sequence: TGCGCCAGCAGTAGCGGGACAGCGATCACAAACACCGGGGAGCTGTTTTTT. This codes for CASSSGTAITNTGELFF.

This clone was recorded only once. This chain joins TRBV6-5 and TRBJ2-3; D is perhaps TRBD1 (6 bases). From germline, CDR1 is MNHEY and CDR2 SVGAGI. The CDR3 covers 13 residues. V was cut by 8 bases and J by 4 bases, with 13 bases left in between. CDR3 DNA sequence: TGTGCCAGCGGTTCTGGGGGCGCAGATACGCAGTATTTT. Residues: CASGSGGADTQYF.

The rearrangement links TRBV19 to TRBJ1-1, with a possible D match to TRBD1 (5 bases). Germline values: CDR1 LNHDA, CDR2 SQIVND (reference sequence). CDR3 length: 15 amino acids. The V end was cut by 8 bases, the J end by 1 base, with 17 bases between. The CDR3 DNA is TGTGCCAGTGCATCCAGGGCAGTGCCGAACACTGAAGCTTTCTTT. Residues: CASASRAVPNTEAFF. Looking up the rest from reference TRBV19 and TRBJ1-1 gives the full variable domain: DGGITQSPKYLFRKEGQNVTLSCEQNLNHDAMYWYRQDPGQGLRLIYYSQIVNDFQKGDIAEGYSVSREKKESFPLTVTSAQKNPTAFYLCASASRAVPNTEAFFGQGTRLTVV.

This rearrangement joins TRBV5-1 to TRBJ2-1; TRBD2 agrees at 8 bases. J lost 8 bases, V lost 4 bases, and 14 bases had no gene match. This CDR3 has 16 residues. Per germline, CDR1 SGHRS and CDR2 YFSETQ. CDR3 DNA sequence: TGCGCCAGCAGCCTGAGTTCCGGGAGGGGATTTGATGAGCAGTTCTTC. Translating it yields CASSLSSGRGFDEQFF.

This clone occurred many times. The V and J genes are TRBV7-3 and TRBJ2-3; D may be TRBD1 (6 bases). Trimming took 5 bases from V and 1 from J, leaving 19 bases between them. CDR3 size: 17 residues. The germline V gene encodes CDR1 SGHTA and CDR2 FQGTGA. CDR3: CASSVGTRVSRTDTQYF. The CDR3 coding sequence is TGTGCCAGCAGCGTCGGGACAAGGGTTTCCCGCACAGATACGCAGTATTTT.

This chain links TRBV18 with TRBJ2-5; TRBD2 agrees at 7 bases. This CDR3 has 14 amino acids. The V segment lost 4 bases and the J segment 2 bases; nucleotides outside the gene matches: 4. Germline V gene data show CDR1 as KGHSH and CDR2 as LQKENI. The CDR3 DNA follows: TGTGCCAGCTCACGGGCGGGAGCTCAAGAGACCCAGTACTTC. Translation gives CASSRAGAQETQYF.

The chain carries TRBV7-2 and TRBJ1-5; D perhaps matches TRBD1 (6 bases). V lost 0 bases, J lost 4 bases, and 10 bases lay in between. The CDR3 length is 15 residues. Germline-derived CDR1 and CDR2 are SGHTA and FQGNSA. The CDR3 sequence: CASSLAGGPNQPQHF. The CDR3 nucleotides read TGTGCCAGCAGCTTAGCTGGGGGGCCGAATCAGCCCCAGCATTTT.

As for this clone: A junction end diverges from the germline sequence, so it may reflect a read error. This rearrangement joins TRBV28 to TRBJ2-7, with 8 bases that match TRBD2. Germline V gives CDR1 MDHEN, CDR2 SYDVKM. The CDR3 is made up of 12 amino acids. CDR3 nucleotide sequence: TGTGCCATCAGTAGCGGGGACTACGAGCAGTACTTC. This gives the protein CAISSGDYEQYF.

The chain has TRBV6-6 and TRBJ1-5; 7 bases agree with TRBD1. V lost 4 bases to trimming and J lost 9 bases; unmatched junction nucleotides: 9. From germline, CDR1 is MNHNY and CDR2 SVGAGI (reference sequence). CDR3 size: 14 residues. In DNA, the CDR3 is TGTGCCAGCAGTTGGCGACAGGGTGAGGGGCCCCAGCATTTT. This gives the protein CASSWRQGEGPQHF.

This chain joins TRBV4-2 and TRBJ1-1; D unclear. The V and J ends lost 1 base and 1 base respectively, with 7 bases between them. This CDR3 has 14 amino acids. Germline-derived CDR1 and CDR2 are LGHNA and YNFKEQ. In nucleotides, the CDR3 is TGTGCCAGCAGCCAAGGACTGACGAACACTGAAGCTTTCTTT. Amino acid sequence: CASSQGLTNTEAFF.

The CDR3 region is CATSRGLSSGANVLTF. Written as DNA, the CDR3 is TGTGCCACCAGCAGGGGACTGTCCTCTGGGGCCAACGTCCTGACTTTC. This chain links TRBV15 with TRBJ2-6, with D possibly TRBD2 on 6 matching bases. This CDR3 has 16 amino acids. Trimming removed 3 bases at V and 0 bases at J, with 9 bases between. The V gene's germline CDR1 is LNHNV and CDR2 YYDKDF (reference sequence).

This chain uses TRBV27 with TRBJ2-7; TRBD2 is a possible D gene (6 bases). Germline assignment: CDR1 MNHEY and CDR2 SMNVEV (reference sequence). The CDR3 covers 17 residues. The V end was cut by 6 bases, the J end by 1 base, with 22 bases between. The CDR3 loop is CASSRIYVRGLSYEQYF. In nucleotides, the CDR3 is TGTGCCAGCAGCCGAATTTACGTTCGGGGGTTGTCCTACGAGCAGTACTTC.

V is TRBV7-6 and J is TRBJ2-1; 8 bases line up with TRBD2. The CDR3 runs 16 residues. Germline V gene data show CDR1 as SGHVS and CDR2 as FNYEAQ. The junction had 10 bases not matched to a gene; V was cut back by 5 bases and J by 4 bases. Here the CDR3 DNA reads TGTGCCAGCAGCGGTCAGCGGGAGCGACTATACAATGAGCAGTTCTTC. Translation: CASSGQRERLYNEQFF.

The V call is TRBV2, the J call TRBJ1-2; no clear D. V was clipped by 6 bases and J by 0 bases, with 14 bases between them. The length of the CDR3 is 15 residues. From germline, CDR1 is SNHLY and CDR2 FYNNEI. DNA for the CDR3: TGTGCCAGCAGATTTATAGGACGGACTAACTATGGCTACACCTTC. Its translation is CASRFIGRTNYGYTF.